This entry features one T cell receptor (beta chain) sequence. This entry belongs to a study of PD-1 blockade in classical Hodgkin lymphoma. Measured with immunoSEQ multiplex PCR; TCRdb has only the in-frame clones, and not every one. Of approximately 80,000 clones listed, 75% to 90% are singletons. Per germline, CDR1 LNHDA and CDR2 SQIVND (reference sequence). This CDR3 comprises 16 residues. The V gene end was trimmed by 6 bases and the J gene end by 7 bases; junction bases not matched to a gene: 13. Patients all relapsed after autologous stem cell transplantation, and there was variation in brentuximab vedotin exposure.

The chain is built from TRBV19 and TRBJ1-5; 9 bases align to TRBD1. This receptor was taken from a human donor with classical Hodgkin lymphoma. Source: peripheral blood mononuclear cells (PBMCs), taken at baseline. CDR3 sequence (DNA): TGTGCCAGTAGCCATAGGGGGACAGGGCATTTGCAGCCCCAGCATTTT. Translation gives CASSHRGTGHLQPQHF.